The entry below gives a single T cell receptor beta chain sequence along with its context. Its cognate antigen is unknown. The authors divided CD4+ cells into CD45RA+ naive and CD45RA-negative memory subsets. The record originates from a study of shared clonotypes between healthy human individuals. Regarding the study as a whole: Sequencing depth was expected to affect clonotype sharing among donors.

The authors split each subset's genomic DNA evenly across several immunoSEQ plates. Using immunoSEQ multiplex PCR, the repertoire was profiled, and TCRdb retains in-frame clones only, with some absent. The sample includes roughly 650,000 clones, approximately 97% of them seen just once. The sequencing sample was made of naive CD4+ T cells sorted from blood. The subset: CD45RA+ positively selected. The TCR was taken from a woman aged 25 to 39 in good health.

As DNA, the CDR3 is TGTGCCAGCACCCAGGTCACAGGGGGCTTCAATGAGCAGTTCTTC. It is translated as CASTQVTGGFNEQFF. J is TRBJ2-1 and V is TRBV11-2; 9 positions match TRBD1. V was clipped by 7 bases and J by 6 bases; unmatched bases: 10. The CDR3 spans 15 residues. Germline CDR1 reads SGHAT; CDR2 reads FQNNGV.